This T cell receptor (beta chain) derives from a study of shared clonotypes between healthy human individuals (dated by TCRdb to 2018 to 2021). For the wider study: Two women and three men aged 18 to 49 years were included in the cohort. For each donor, CD4 naive and CD4 memory were each given three plates, CD8 naive was given two plates, and CD8 memory was given one plate. Blood TCR repertoires of four to six healthy adults were deeply sequenced to estimate repertoire size and the extent of clonotype sharing between individuals. Libraries were prepared and TCR repertoires were sequenced by different laboratories using diverse techniques, in order to increase sequencing depth and limit assay-specific biases. Leukapheresis yielded between about 0.8 and 9.5 billion PBMCs per donor. Overall study results and their limits: Estimated clonotype richness was generally larger for naive than for memory subsets. When a handful of donors were compared, the shared fraction of clonotypes was 5% to 6.5% for naive CD4, around 4% for naive CD8, 2% to 2.5% for memory CD4, and around 0.37% for memory CD8. Sampling was limited to blood, and TCR repertoires in tissue likely differ from TCR repertoires in blood. The genetic and exposure-history diversity represented was limited by the small number of donors. Compared with non-shared clonotypes, clonotypes shared by all four sorted-subset donors had higher generation probabilities. Incomplete sequencing was indicated by rarefaction of sorted-subset datasets, despite the large sequencing depth. Based on pairwise subsampling, the degree of clonotype sharing among donors was expected to be affected by sequencing depth.

As regards this clone: The target of this receptor is not known. Nothing much larger sits one base from this clone, and base qualities are not available.

The CDR3 numbers 13 residues from cysteine through phenylalanine. CDR3 DNA is the only sequence kept; it has 39 bases, read in frame from the first base. Based on the germline V gene (reference sequence), the CDR1 and CDR2 sequences are WNHNN and SYGVQD. The V end loses 2 bases and the J end loses 0 bases, and a stretch of 4 bases separates them. The donors were healthy, HIV-negative adults who had no recently reported acute infections or vaccinations. Every donor was a Caucasian adult living in Nashville, Tennessee, USA. CD4+ T cells were enriched by magnetic negative selection; naive cells were then positively selected on CD45RA, and the negative fraction formed the memory subset. Blood was collected by leukapheresis, and PBMCs were isolated by Ficoll-Histopaque density gradient centrifugation and then cryopreserved in liquid nitrogen vapor phase. Purity and quantity of every magnetically sorted T cell population were checked by analytical flow cytometry. Genomic DNA was isolated from every sorted fraction and measured by UV absorbance on a Nanodrop 2000c.

TCR CDR3 regions were amplified from genomic DNA by multiplex PCR using the deep immunoSEQ assay. Extracted genomic DNA from each cell subset was spread evenly across all wells of several immunoSEQ 96-well plates, with each plate serving as a replicate. For sorted subsets, around 200 ng genomic DNA, equal to about 30,000 T cell genomes, was loaded into each replicate PCR. The purified libraries were quantified using a Qubit 3.0 fluorometer, sized with a Bioanalyzer 2100, and then quantified again using the KAPA Library Quantification kit. Every immunoSEQ 96-well plate was sequenced on a separate single-read 150-cycle Illumina NextSeq 550 flow cell. The paper's data handling went like this. The immunoSEQ output contained only junctional sequences without quality scores, so filtering could not match that applied to full-length reads. To assign V/J genes and CDR3, sequences were annotated against IMGT germline references using PyIR, a Python wrapper for IgBLAST v1.9. Reads were removed for weak V/J assignments (E-value above 1e-6), missing CDR3, stop codons, out-of-frame junctions, or ambiguous translated residues. V3J clonotypes were defined by identical inferred V gene, J gene, and CDR3 amino acid sequence. The percentage overlap between two repertoires was calculated by dividing the number of shared unique clonotypes by the size of the smaller repertoire. Repertoire richness was assessed with RTK rarefaction, the Chao1 estimator, and Recon v2.1 estimates of unobserved clonotypes. Generation probabilities were computed with OLGA for all TCRbeta clonotypes obtained by the gDNA method from a handful of donors. Not all clones reach the TCRdb copy of this immuneACCESS table, which keeps in-frame sequences only. Checked studies attribute under half of the gap to unresolved V genes and leave the rest unexplained. V, J and clone size were drawn from that table, and D and trimming were deduced from the DNA. The sample data list around 1 million clones, and about three quarters of these were observed just once. The ten largest make up approximately 1.5% of the sample.

The sample comprised memory CD4+ T cells sorted from blood. Interpreted using the paper, the cell subset or site label stands for: CD45RA-negative fraction. The sequence came from a man between 18 and 35 years old in good health. The V gene is TRBV10-1 and the J gene is TRBJ1-1; there is no confident call for the D gene. The CDR3 protein sequence reads: CASSELLNTEAFF. Read as DNA, the sequence is TGCGCCAGCAGTGAGCTTCTGAACACTGAAGCTTTCTTT.